This passage covers 6 T cell receptor beta chains from one sample sequenced in a study of a mutant IDH1 vaccine in newly diagnosed glioma (dated by TCRdb to about 2021). Library prep was done by the immunoSEQ multiplex PCR assay. Here the immuneACCESS table is served through TCRdb, limited to in-frame sequences with V and J called. Missing clones are a known gap in these copies; in checked studies unresolved V genes cover under half, and the rest lacks a known reason. This sample comprises over 30,000 clones, 80% to 85% of them detected only once. Roughly 10% of the sample belongs to the ten largest clones. The intended sense of this specimen's time point label: baseline, week 1 (first vaccination visit). According to the study, the label for this sample's treatment or condition signals: pre-vaccination baseline after standard-of-care therapy. Specimen: peripheral blood mononuclear cells (PBMCs), collected from a glioma patient treated with radiotherapy, temozolomide or both. The origin of the receptors is a man aged 45-65 years with glioma. Some clones in this sample may be carry-over from other donors' samples.

In this sample, this clone turned up once. The rearrangement joins TRBV7-8 to TRBJ2-1; D unresolved. V shed 4 bases and J shed 6 bases, with 4 bases lying between them. From germline, CDR1 is SGHVS and CDR2 FQNEAQ. This CDR3 is built from 11 residues. This CDR3 is CASSSANEQFF. Here the CDR3 DNA reads TGTGCCAGCAGCTCCGCCAATGAGCAGTTCTTC.

J is TRBJ1-2 and V is TRBV7-8, with D unresolved. The CDR3 extends over 13 amino acids. Trimming left V 0 bases short and J 6 bases short, with 8 bases between. Germline V gives CDR1 SGHVS, CDR2 FQNEAQ. The CDR3 DNA sequence: TGTGCCAGCAGCTTAGCGAGGAAGGATGGCTACACCTTC. Encoded protein: CASSLARKDGYTF. Full variable domain (outside the CDR3, taken from reference TRBV7-8 and TRBJ1-2): GAGVSQSPRYKVAKRGQDVALRCDPISGHVSLFWYQQALGQGPEFLTYFQNEAQLDKSGLPSDRFFAERPEGSVSTLKIQRTQQEDSAVYLCASSLARKDGYTFGSGTRLTVV.

The chain has TRBV7-2 and TRBJ2-2; TRBD2 aligns across 12 bases. Germline CDR1 reads SGHTA; CDR2 reads FQGNSA. J gave up 6 bases and V 1 base, and 3 bases lay outside the gene matches. This CDR3 is built from 16 residues. The CDR3 spells CASSLETSGGPGELFF. Here the CDR3 DNA reads TGTGCCAGCAGCTTAGAGACTAGCGGGGGACCCGGGGAGCTGTTTTTT. The full variable domain, completed using reference TRBV7-2 and TRBJ2-2, is GAGVSQSPSNKVTEKGKDVELRCDPISGHTALYWYRQSLGQGLEFLIYFQGNSAPDKSGLPSDRFSAERTGGSVSTLTIQRTQQEDSAVYLCASSLETSGGPGELFFGEGSRLTVL.

The chain has TRBV7-9 and TRBJ2-5; D is tentatively TRBD1 or TRBD2 (5 bases each). Germline CDR1 and CDR2: SEHNR and FQNEAQ (reference sequence). V was trimmed by 3 bases and J by 5 bases, leaving 25 bases between them. This CDR3 is built from 18 residues. CDR3 residues: CASSFRHSRDAKRETQYF. As DNA, the CDR3 is TGTGCCAGCAGCTTTAGACATTCCCGGGACGCAAAAAGGGAGACCCAGTACTTC.

J is TRBJ1-2 and V is TRBV7-9; D is unresolved. Germline loops: CDR1 SEHNR, CDR2 FQNEAQ (reference sequence). V lost 3 bases, J lost 1 base, and 3 bases lay in between. The CDR3 is 12 amino acids. CDR3 in amino acids: CASSLDNYGYTF. CDR3 bases: TGTGCCAGCAGCTTGGATAACTATGGCTACACCTTC.

This chain uses TRBV5-5 with TRBJ2-7, with D possibly being TRBD2 (6 bases). V lost 2 bases, J lost 0 bases, and 18 bases lay in between. CDR1 is SGHKS and CDR2 is YYEKEE in the germline V gene (reference sequence). This CDR3 has 17 amino acids. The CDR3 protein is CASSLAGLRDRSYEQYF. CDR3 DNA sequence: TGTGCCAGCAGCTTAGCAGGGCTGCGGGACCGCTCCTACGAGCAGTACTTC.